This TCR beta chain stems from a study of CD8 T cells in ankylosing spondylitis. TCRdb re-called the 5' RACE reads with MiXCR, one entry per CDR3 protein. Here the sample spans about 360,000 distinct CDR3 sequences, roughly 22% being singletons. This clonotype has just a few counts. The TCR was taken from a male donor with ankylosing spondylitis or in good health (not recorded which). Source material: blood, either unsorted or a sorted T cell fraction (not recorded which).

The CDR3 region has the DNA TGTGCCAGCAGTTCCGGAGACAATGAGCAGTTCTTC. It translates to CASSSGDNEQFF. The rearrangement links TRBV12-3 or TRBV12-4 to TRBJ2-1; D is uncertain. The CDR3 has 12 residues. V was shortened by 4 bases and J by 5 bases, with 6 bases between the two germline ends.